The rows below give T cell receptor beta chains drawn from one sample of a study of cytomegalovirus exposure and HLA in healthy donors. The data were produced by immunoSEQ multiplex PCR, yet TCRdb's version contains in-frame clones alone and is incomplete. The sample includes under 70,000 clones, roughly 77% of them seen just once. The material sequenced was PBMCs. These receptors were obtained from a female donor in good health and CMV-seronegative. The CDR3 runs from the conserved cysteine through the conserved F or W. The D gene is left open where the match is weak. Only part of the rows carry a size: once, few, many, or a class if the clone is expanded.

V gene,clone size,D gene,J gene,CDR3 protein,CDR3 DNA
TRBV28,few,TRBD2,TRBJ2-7,CASSPLLAGDYEQYF,TGTGCCAGCAGTCCGTTACTAGCGGGGGACTACGAGCAGTACTTC
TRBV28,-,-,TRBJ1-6,CASSALGADNSPLHF,TGTGCCAGCAGTGCCCTAGGGGCGGATAATTCACCCCTCCACTTT
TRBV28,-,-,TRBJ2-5,CASSLPGGDRRSETQYF,TGTGCCAGCAGTTTACCGGGAGGGGACAGAAGGTCAGAGACCCAGTACTTC
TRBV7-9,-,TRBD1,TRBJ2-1,CASSLNRDRPNNEQFF,TGTGCCAGCAGCTTAAACCGGGACAGGCCTAACAATGAGCAGTTCTTC
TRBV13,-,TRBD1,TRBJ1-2,CASSLNRGQEDYGYTF,TGTGCCAGCAGCTTGAACAGGGGGCAGGAGGACTATGGCTACACCTTC
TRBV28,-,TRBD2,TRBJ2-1,CASRPASGRAFDEQFF,TGTGCCAGCAGGCCAGCTAGCGGGAGGGCCTTCGATGAGCAGTTCTTC
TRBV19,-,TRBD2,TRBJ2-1,CASSIDTVLAGADNEQFF,TGTGCCAGTAGTATAGACACAGTACTAGCGGGAGCCGACAATGAGCAGTTCTTC
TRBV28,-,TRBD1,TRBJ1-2,CASSSLVLQGARGGYTF,TGTGCCAGCAGTTCATTAGTCTTACAGGGGGCGCGAGGGGGCTACACCTTC
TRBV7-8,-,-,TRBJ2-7,CASSPLRGGAMYEQYF,TGTGCCAGCAGCCCCCTAAGGGGGGGGGCCATGTACGAGCAGTACTTC
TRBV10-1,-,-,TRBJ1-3,CASSPDRAGNTIYF,TGCGCCAGCAGTCCGGACAGAGCTGGAAACACCATATATTTT
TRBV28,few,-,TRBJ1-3,CASSFKAGRGSRNTIYF,TGTGCCAGCAGTTTTAAGGCTGGTAGGGGAAGTCGGAACACCATATATTTT
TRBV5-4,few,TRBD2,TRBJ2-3,CASSWLAGAGYTDTQYF,TGTGCCAGCAGCTGGCTAGCGGGGGCCGGGTACACAGATACGCAGTATTTT
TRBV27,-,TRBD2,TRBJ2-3,CASSLNSGRAGDTQYF,TGTGCCAGCAGTTTGAATAGCGGGAGGGCGGGAGATACGCAGTATTTT
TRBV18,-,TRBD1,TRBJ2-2,CASSPWTGWDTGELFF,TGTGCCAGCTCACCATGGACAGGGTGGGACACCGGGGAGCTGTTTTTT
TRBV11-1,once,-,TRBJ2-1,CASREGHEQFF,TGTGCCAGCAGGGAGGGTCATGAGCAGTTCTTC
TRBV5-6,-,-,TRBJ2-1,CASSLSYEQFF,TGTGCCAGCAGCTTATCCTATGAGCAGTTCTTC
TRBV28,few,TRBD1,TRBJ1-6,CASSFGTGRNSPLHF,TGTGCCAGCAGTTTCGGGACAGGGCGTAATTCACCCCTCCACTTT
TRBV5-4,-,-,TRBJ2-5,CASSAGLQETQYF,TGTGCCAGCAGCGCGGGGCTACAAGAGACCCAGTACTTC
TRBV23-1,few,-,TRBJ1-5,CASSQSPRDRFYLRPQHF,TGCGCCAGCAGTCAATCCCCCCGAGACAGGTTTTATTTGAGGCCCCAGCATTTT
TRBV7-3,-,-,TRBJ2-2,CASSLTAPTGELFF,TGTGCCAGCAGCTTAACGGCTCCAACCGGGGAGCTGTTTTTT
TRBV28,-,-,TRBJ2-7,CASKEGPDPYEQYF,TGTGCCAGCAAGGAGGGCCCAGACCCCTACGAGCAGTACTTC
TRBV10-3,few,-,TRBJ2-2,CAISEPHGATGELFF,TGTGCCATCAGTGAGCCCCACGGAGCCACCGGGGAGCTGTTTTTT
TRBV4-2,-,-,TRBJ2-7,CASSQDGGRISYEQYF,TGTGCCAGCAGCCAAGATGGGGGCAGGATCTCCTACGAGCAGTACTTC
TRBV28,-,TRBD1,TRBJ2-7,CASSSDRVSSYEQYF,TGTGCCAGCAGTTCGGACAGGGTCAGTTCCTACGAGCAGTACTTC
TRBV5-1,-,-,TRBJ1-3,CASSLKQGGNTIYF,TGCGCCAGCAGCTTAAAACAGGGAGGAAACACCATATATTTT
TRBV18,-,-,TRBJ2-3,CASSPPVGDTSTDTQYF,TGTGCCAGCTCACCACCGGTGGGGGACACTAGCACAGATACGCAGTATTTT
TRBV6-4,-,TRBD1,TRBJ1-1,CASSTGQGKDTEAFF,TGTGCCAGCAGTACTGGACAGGGGAAGGACACTGAAGCTTTCTTT
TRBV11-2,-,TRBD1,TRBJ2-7,CASSLSQGVYRHPSYEQYF,TGTGCCAGCAGCTTAAGTCAGGGGGTCTATCGTCACCCCAGCTACGAGCAGTACTTC
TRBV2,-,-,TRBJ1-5,CASSDRVVQPQHF,TGTGCCAGCAGTGACAGGGTAGTTCAGCCCCAGCATTTT
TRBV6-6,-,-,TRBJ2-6,CATTPGSSSGANVLTF,TGTGCCACTACGCCAGGTTCCAGCTCTGGGGCCAACGTCCTGACTTTC
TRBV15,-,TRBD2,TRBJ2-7,CATSRVGGREYEQYF,TGTGCCACCAGCAGGGTTGGAGGGAGGGAATACGAGCAGTACTTC
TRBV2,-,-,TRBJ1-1,CASRRTDGAFF,TGTGCCAGCAGGCGGACAGACGGGGCTTTCTTT
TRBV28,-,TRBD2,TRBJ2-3,CASRGGSVDTQYF,TGTGCCAGCAGGGGAGGGTCAGTAGATACGCAGTATTTT
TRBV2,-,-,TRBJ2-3,CASSEFSRGRSDTQYF,TGTGCCAGCAGTGAATTCTCCCGAGGGAGGTCCGATACGCAGTATTTT
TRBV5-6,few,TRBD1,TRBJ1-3,CASSWDSSSGNTIYF,TGTGCCAGCAGCTGGGACAGTTCCTCTGGAAACACCATATATTTT
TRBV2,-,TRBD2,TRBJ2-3,CASTSRRLAGSTDTQYF,TGTGCCAGCACCTCCCGCCGACTAGCGGGCAGCACAGATACGCAGTATTTT
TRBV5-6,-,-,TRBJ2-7,CASSSRGWVREQYF,TGTGCCAGCAGCTCCAGGGGTTGGGTACGCGAGCAGTACTTC
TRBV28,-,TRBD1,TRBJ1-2,CASSSPAGGTYGYTF,TGTGCCAGCAGTAGTCCCGCAGGGGGCACCTATGGCTACACCTTC
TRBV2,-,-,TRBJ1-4,CASSQSEGMWEKLFF,TGTGCCAGCAGTCAGAGCGAGGGAATGTGGGAAAAACTGTTTTTT
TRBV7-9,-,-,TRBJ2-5,CASRWDFEETQYF,TGTGCCAGCAGGTGGGACTTCGAAGAGACCCAGTACTTC
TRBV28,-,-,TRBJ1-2,CASSAPRSHYGYTF,TGTGCCAGCAGTGCCCCCAGGTCACATTATGGCTACACCTTC
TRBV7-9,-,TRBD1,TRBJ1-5,CASSLGTGRQPQHF,TGTGCCAGCAGCTTAGGGACAGGGAGACAGCCCCAGCATTTT
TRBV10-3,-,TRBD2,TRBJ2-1,CATLLAGIYNEQFF,TGTGCCACCCTCCTAGCGGGGATTTACAATGAGCAGTTCTTC
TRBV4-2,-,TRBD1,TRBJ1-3,CASSTQGADSGNTIYF,TGTGCCAGCAGTACACAGGGGGCAGACTCTGGAAACACCATATATTTT
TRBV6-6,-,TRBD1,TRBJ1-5,CASSYGQGSQPQHF,TGTGCCAGCAGTTACGGACAGGGCAGTCAGCCCCAGCATTTT
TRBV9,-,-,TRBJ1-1,CASSVRLLDTEAFF,TGTGCCAGCAGCGTACGACTCCTGGACACTGAAGCTTTCTTT
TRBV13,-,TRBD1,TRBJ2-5,CASSPRDRQETQYF,TGTGCCAGCAGCCCCCGGGACAGACAAGAGACCCAGTACTTC
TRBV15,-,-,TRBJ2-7,CATSRRKDIISYEQYF,TGTGCCACCAGCAGGAGAAAGGACATAATCTCCTACGAGCAGTACTTC
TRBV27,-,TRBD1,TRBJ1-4,CASSWTGFREKLFF,TGTGCCAGCAGCTGGACAGGGTTCAGAGAAAAACTGTTTTTT